Below, 5 T cell receptor beta chains from the same sample are listed, as sequenced in a study of T cell clonality in common variable immunodeficiency. The antigens for these receptors are not known. Study-wide findings and caveats: Fewer deletions and N-nucleotide insertions were reportedly seen in common variable immunodeficiency TCR beta sequences.

TCRdb's copy holds only in-frame clones and misses some; the assay was immunoSEQ multiplex PCR. Recorded here are tens of thousands of clones, none singletons. Material for sequencing was peripheral blood mononuclear cells. The receptors were sampled from a human donor with common variable immunodeficiency.

For this clone: The missing CDR3 end, 3 residues past where the read stops, is filled in from the germline J gene. The chain links TRBV5-1 to TRBJ2-1, with a possible D match to TRBD2 (6 bases). The V gene lost 3 bases and the J gene lost 6 bases, with 16 bases spanning the gap. CDR3 length: 15 amino acids. Germline V lookup: CDR1 SGHRS, CDR2 YFSETQ. CDR3 sequence: CASSSGEWAANEQFF. The sequenced part of the CDR3 DNA is TGCGCCAGCAGCTCGGGGGAGTGGGCTGCCAATGAG.

This clone appeared many times. The read is 3 residues too short to cover the CDR3 end, so that end is filled in from the germline J gene. The rearrangement joins TRBV18 to TRBJ2-2; 8 bases fit TRBD2. V lost 2 bases and J lost 7; bases outside the gene matches: 9. The germline gives CDR1 KGHSH, CDR2 LQKENI. This CDR3 comprises 16 residues. The CDR3 region is CASSPGVSGSFGELFF. The CDR3 DNA, read in part, is TGTGCCAGCTCACCAGGTGTCAGCGGGAGCTTCGGGGAG.

This clone was detected only a few times. Sequencing ends 3 residues short of the CDR3 end; the germline J gene provides the rest. The V and J genes are TRBV18 and TRBJ2-7; TRBD1 agrees at 10 bases. CDR1 and CDR2 from the germline V gene are KGHSH and LQKENI. The CDR3 runs to 15 residues. Trimming at V came to 0 bases and at J to 3 bases, leaving 2 bases not matched to a gene. CDR3 DNA, as far as it was read: TGTGCCAGCTCACCACCGACAGGGGGCGTCTACGAG. Encoded protein: CASSPPTGGVYE. The whole CDR3 sequence reads CASSPPTGGVYEQYF.

This clone has only a few counts. The read is 3 residues too short to cover the CDR3 end, so that end is filled in from the germline J gene. The V call is TRBV5-1, the J call TRBJ2-5; TRBD2 agrees at 12 bases. CDR1 is SGHRS and CDR2 is YFSETQ in the germline V gene. The CDR3 runs 14 residues. V trimming: 4 bases; J trimming: 6 bases; junction bases outside the gene matches: 4. This CDR3 reads CASSQTSGSQTQYF. The CDR3 DNA, read in part, is TGCGCCAGCAGCCAGACTAGCGGGAGTCAGACC.

This CDR3 reads CASSFDSRTYEQYF. The part of the CDR3 DNA that was read is TGTGCCAGCAGCTTCGATAGCAGAACCTACGAG. The V and J genes are TRBV5-4 and TRBJ2-7; D is uncertain. The CDR3 end is not reached by the read, which stops 3 residues before it; the germline J gene fills it in. The CDR3 has 14 residues. The V gene lost 2 bases and the J gene lost 2 bases, with 11 bases spanning the gap. Germline CDR1 reads SGHNT; CDR2 reads YYREEE (reference sequence).